This T cell receptor beta chain was sequenced during a study of shared clonotypes between healthy human individuals. The material for each subset, its genomic DNA, was split evenly across several immunoSEQ plates. Measured with immunoSEQ multiplex PCR; TCRdb has only the in-frame clones, and not every one. This table holds more than 1.2 million clones, 98% to 99% found once. This clone was counted once. Germline-derived CDR1 and CDR2 are SGDLS and YYNGEE. This CDR3 spans 14 amino acids. The ends were cut back, 3 bases at V and 4 bases at J, with 11 bases in the middle. Donors comprised only Caucasian adults living in Nashville, Tennessee. Into CD45RA+ naive and CD45RA-negative memory subsets, the CD4+ cells were split.

This TCR came from a man aged 30 to 39 in good health. Input material: naive CD4+ T cells sorted from blood. Subset specified: CD45RA+ positively selected. The chain uses TRBV9 and TRBJ1-3; unclear D gene. CDR3 coding DNA: TGTGCCAGCAGCGCGAGCGTCTCGGGAAACACCATATATTTT. It yields the protein CASSASVSGNTIYF.